This T cell receptor (beta chain) was identified during a study of blood T cell repertoires in COVID-19. Across the whole study: Sites in the United States, Italy and Spain provided acute and convalescent COVID-19 samples. Sources were T cells, B-cell-depleted T cells, or PBMCs; the material itself was cDNA or gDNA.

In germline, CDR1 is LNHDA, CDR2 SQIVND (reference sequence). The length of the CDR3 is 13 residues. The junction had 7 bases not matched to a gene; V was cut back by 7 bases and J by 9 bases. Per the original methods: Nucleated cell counts were estimated from reference gene primer amplification. The repertoire was sequenced with immunoSEQ multiplex PCR; TCRdb's copy has only in-frame clones and lacks some. That table gives V, J and clone size, and the DNA gave D and trimming. The table includes almost 200,000 clones, roughly nine tenths detected once. The TCR sequence derives from a woman in her sixties or seventies with acute or convalescent COVID-19. V and J are TRBV19 and TRBJ2-3, with TRBD2 matching 10 bases. What was sequenced was peripheral blood. CDR3 in amino acids: CASKERGGLTQYF. The DNA for the CDR3 is TGTGCCAGTAAGGAGCGGGGGGGCCTCACGCAGTATTTT. Supplemented by reference TRBV19 and TRBJ2-3, the full variable domain reads DGGITQSPKYLFRKEGQNVTLSCEQNLNHDAMYWYRQDPGQGLRLIYYSQIVNDFQKGDIAEGYSVSREKKESFPLTVTSAQKNPTAFYLCASKERGGLTQYFGPGTRLTVL.